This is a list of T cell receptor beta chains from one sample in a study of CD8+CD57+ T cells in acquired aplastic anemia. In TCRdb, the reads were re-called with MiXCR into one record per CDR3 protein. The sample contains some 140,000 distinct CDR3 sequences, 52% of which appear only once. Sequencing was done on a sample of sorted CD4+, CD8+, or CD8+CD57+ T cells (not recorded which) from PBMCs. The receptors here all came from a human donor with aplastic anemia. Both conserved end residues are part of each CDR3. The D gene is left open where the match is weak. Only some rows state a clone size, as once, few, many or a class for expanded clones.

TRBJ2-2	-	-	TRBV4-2	CASSLLESTTGELFF	TGTGCCAGCAGCCTCTTGGAGTCAACCACCGGGGAGCTGTTTTTT
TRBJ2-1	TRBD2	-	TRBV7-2	CASSLVGGGYNEQFF	TGTGCCAGCAGCTTAGTGGGGGGAGGGTACAATGAGCAGTTCTTC
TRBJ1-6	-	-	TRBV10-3	CAISGGGQPPLHF	TGTGCCATCAGTGGCGGGGGGCAACCACCCCTCCACTTT
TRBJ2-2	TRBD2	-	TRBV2	CASSLTGTSTGELFF	TGTGCCAGCAGTTTAACAGGGACTAGCACCGGGGAGCTGTTTTTT
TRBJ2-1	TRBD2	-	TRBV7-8	CASSLGAGDSYNEQFF	TGTGCCAGCAGCTTAGGAGCGGGGGATTCCTACAATGAGCAGTTCTTC
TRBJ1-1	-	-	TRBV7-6	CASSLTGNVNTDAFF	TGTGCCAGCAGCCTGACAGGAAACGTGAACACTGACGCTTTCTTC
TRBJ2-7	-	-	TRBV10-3	CAISEEGTSTYEQYF	TGTGCCATCAGTGAGGAAGGAACCAGTACCTACGAGCAGTACTTC
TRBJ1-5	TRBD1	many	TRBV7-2	CASSLGGGLNQPQHF	TGTGCCAGCAGCTTAGGAGGGGGCCTCAATCAGCCCCAGCATTTT
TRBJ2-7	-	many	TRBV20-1	CSARDPAGLTSEQYF	TGCAGTGCTAGAGACCCAGCGGGCCTGACATCCGAGCAGTACTTC
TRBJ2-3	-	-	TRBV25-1	CASSFREMGERGTDTQYF	TGTGCCAGCAGTTTTAGGGAAATGGGGGAGCGGGGCACAGATACGCAGTATTTT
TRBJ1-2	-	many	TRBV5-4	CASTAYGAYTF	TGTGCCAGCACCGCTTACGGGGCCTACACCTTC
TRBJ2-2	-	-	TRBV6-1	CASSEEQGATRELFF	TGTGCCAGCAGTGAAGAGCAGGGTGCCACCAGGGAGCTGTTTTTT
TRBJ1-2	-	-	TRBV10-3	CAISESSGGDGYTF	TGTGCCATCAGTGAGTCTTCGGGGGGCGACGGCTACACCTTC
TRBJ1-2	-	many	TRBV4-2	CASSQGINLFGYGYTF	TGTGCCAGCAGCCAAGGTATTAATCTCTTCGGCTATGGCTACACCTTC
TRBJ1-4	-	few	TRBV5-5	CASSLAGTAGYEKLFF	TGTGCCAGCAGCTTGGCCGGTACCGCGGGGTATGAAAAACTGTTTTTT
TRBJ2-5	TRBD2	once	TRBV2	CASSEGLAGGLFQETQYF	TGTGCCAGCAGTGAAGGACTAGCGGGGGGCCTATTCCAAGAGACCCAGTACTTC